These 19 T cell receptor beta chains were all obtained from the same sample, sequenced in a study of blood T cell repertoires in COVID-19. Assay: immunoSEQ multiplex PCR; the TCRdb copy retains only in-frame clones and omits some. This sample carries approximately 240,000 clones, just over 90% of them seen once, and the ten largest clones take 1.5% to 2%. Specimen: PBMCs or T cells enriched from blood (not recorded which). These receptors were collected from a woman younger than 35 who had recovered from COVID-19.

The chain couples TRBV11-3 to TRBJ2-5; D may be TRBD1 (6 bases). This CDR3 has 13 residues. The V end was cut by 3 bases, the J end by 5 bases, with 10 bases between. Germline CDR1 and CDR2: SGHNT and YENEEA. CDR3: CASSLGAPETQYF. CDR3 coding DNA: TGTGCCAGCAGCTTGGGGGCCCCGGAGACCCAGTACTTC.

The V gene is TRBV6-5, the J gene TRBJ2-7; 7 bases line up with TRBD1. The CDR3 runs to 16 residues. In germline, CDR1 is MNHEY, CDR2 SVGAGI. The trim removed 0 bases at V and 6 bases at J, leaving 11 bases unmatched. As DNA, the CDR3 is TGTGCCAGCAGTTACTCGAGGCCGGGACAGAGTGGCGAGCAGTACTTC. Protein sequence: CASSYSRPGQSGEQYF.

The CDR3: CASSQVGGVGPYYGYTF. In DNA form, the CDR3 reads TGTGCCAGCAGCCAAGTAGGAGGGGTCGGTCCTTACTATGGCTACACCTTC. The chain combines TRBV4-2 with TRBJ1-2; D is perhaps TRBD1 (5 bases). The CDR3 is 17 amino acids. Trimming took 1 base from V and 3 from J, leaving 18 bases between them. Germline CDR1 LGHNA, CDR2 YNFKEQ.

V is TRBV28 and J is TRBJ1-3; 7 bases are shared with TRBD1. The CDR3 covers 16 residues. Germline assignment: CDR1 MDHEN and CDR2 SYDVKM. V gave up 3 bases and J gave up 1 base; unmatched junction bases: 6. CDR3 in DNA: TGTGCCAGCAGTTTTAGGGGGCTGGGGTCTGGAAACACCATATATTTT. Encoded protein: CASSFRGLGSGNTIYF. Supplemented by reference TRBV28 and TRBJ1-3, the full variable domain reads DVKVTQSSRYLVKRTGEKVFLECVQDMDHENMFWYRQDPGLGLRLIYFSYDVKMKEKGDIPEGYSVSREKKERFSLILESASTNQTSMYLCASSFRGLGSGNTIYFGEGSWLTVV.

This clone has a single count. The chain joins TRBV28 to TRBJ2-3; D is unresolved. Germline-derived CDR1 and CDR2 are MDHEN and SYDVKM. The germline V and J ends were trimmed by 2 bases and 1 base, with 16 bases remaining between them. This CDR3 is built from 17 residues. The CDR3 protein is CASSLVRTSQGTDTQYF. The CDR3 bases are TGTGCCAGCAGTTTAGTGCGCACTTCCCAGGGCACAGATACGCAGTATTTT.

This clone was seen a single time. The V gene is TRBV5-5, the J gene TRBJ2-3, with D possibly matching TRBD2 (5 bases). V was trimmed by 4 bases and J by 3 bases, leaving 12 bases between them. The CDR3 covers 14 residues. Germline V gene sequence: CDR1 SGHKS, CDR2 YYEKEE (reference sequence). The CDR3 coding sequence is TGTGCCAGCAGCCTGGCTGGGAGAACAGATACGCAGTATTTT. It translates to CASSLAGRTDTQYF.

This sequence joins TRBV6-5 and TRBJ2-7, with 13 bases lining up with TRBD2. V dropped 6 bases and J dropped 7; count of bases not matched to a gene: 9. This CDR3 comprises 15 residues. Germline CDR1 is MNHEY and CDR2 is SVGAGI. The CDR3 region is CASRRRTSGSLEQYF. The CDR3, as DNA: TGTGCCAGCAGGAGGAGGACTAGCGGGAGTTTGGAGCAGTACTTC.

This chain joins TRBV10-3 and TRBJ1-2; 7 bases fit TRBD1. The CDR3 length is 14 residues. V trimming: 0 bases; J trimming: 4 bases; junction bases outside the gene matches: 2. Per the germline V gene, CDR1 is ENHRY and CDR2 is SYGVKD. CDR3 nucleotides: TGTGCCATCAGTGAGTCACAGGGGATCTATGGCTACACCTTC. Its protein product is CAISESQGIYGYTF.

The chain has TRBV3-1 (or the pseudogene TRBV3-2) and TRBJ2-5; 7 positions match TRBD2. The J segment lost 5 bases and the V segment lost 6 bases, leaving 6 bases of the junction unmatched. The CDR3 contains 13 residues. In germline, CDR1 is LGHDT, CDR2 YNNKEL (reference sequence). The CDR3 DNA reads TGTGCCAGCAGTTTTGGGGAGGGGGAGACCCAGTACTTC. Amino acids: CASSFGEGETQYF.

CDR3 amino acids: CASSLTSFGNTGELFF. The CDR3 DNA is TGTGCCAGCAGCTTAACTAGCTTTGGGAACACCGGGGAGCTGTTTTTT. V usage is TRBV7-6 and J usage is TRBJ2-2; D perhaps matches TRBD2 (6 bases). CDR1 is SGHVS, CDR2 FNYEAQ, per germline. CDR3 length: 16 residues. Trimming left V 2 bases short and J 1 base short, with 11 bases between.

The gene calls are TRBV27 and TRBJ1-2; D gene uncertain. The CDR3 has 13 residues. Germline CDR1 and CDR2: MNHEY and SMNVEV (reference sequence). V lost 1 base and J 8 bases, leaving 11 bases between the germline ends. This CDR3 reads CASSLLRVGGYTF. The CDR3 region has the DNA TGTGCCAGCAGTTTATTGCGGGTAGGGGGCTACACCTTC.

The gene calls are TRBV7-6 and TRBJ1-1; the D gene is possibly TRBD1 (5 bases). Trimming stripped 1 base from V and 1 base from J, with 10 bases between. Germline V CDR1 and CDR2: SGHVS, FNYEAQ. The CDR3 length is 15 residues. CDR3 sequence reads: CASSLDGGANTEAFF. For the CDR3, the DNA is TGTGCCAGCAGCTTAGACGGGGGAGCGAACACTGAAGCTTTCTTT. The whole variable domain, remainder taken from reference TRBV7-6 and TRBJ1-1, is GAGVSQSPRYKVTKRGQDVALRCDPISGHVSLYWYRQALGQGPEFLTYFNYEAQQDKSGLPNDRFSAERPEGSISTLTIQRTEQRDSAMYRCASSLDGGANTEAFFGQGTRLTVV.

This chain connects TRBV14 to TRBJ1-1; 7 bases align to TRBD1. V was clipped by 5 bases and J by 2 bases; unmatched bases: 11. CDR3 length: 16 residues. Germline V gene data show CDR1 as SGHDN and CDR2 as FVKESK. CDR3 in amino acids: CASSSSRGQPNTEAFF. Here the CDR3 DNA reads TGTGCCAGCAGCTCATCCCGGGGACAGCCAAACACTGAAGCTTTCTTT.

J is TRBJ2-2 and V is TRBV9; D is possibly TRBD1 (7 bases). From germline, CDR1 is SGDLS and CDR2 YYNGEE. The CDR3 is 16 residues long. V lost 3 bases and J lost 3, with 15 bases in between. The CDR3 here is CASSAETGRYTGELFF. The DNA for the CDR3 is TGTGCCAGCAGCGCCGAGACAGGGAGGTACACCGGGGAGCTGTTTTTT.

This clone was observed a single time. The chain has TRBV24-1 and TRBJ2-2, with unresolved D. Trimming stripped 2 bases from V and 7 bases from J, with 10 bases between. The germline CDR1 and CDR2 sequences are KGHDR and SFDVKD. The CDR3 runs to 14 residues. CDR3 sequence reads: CATSDSPGGGELFF. The CDR3 bases are TGTGCCACCAGTGATTCCCCAGGTGGCGGGGAGCTGTTTTTT.

The chain recombines TRBV4-3 with TRBJ2-5; 7 bases match TRBD2. CDR1 is LGHNA, CDR2 YSLEER, per germline. The trim removed 1 base at V and 5 bases at J, leaving 7 bases unmatched. This CDR3 has 15 residues. CDR3 sequence reads: CASSQVFLAEETQYF. CDR3 coding DNA: TGCGCCAGCAGCCAAGTTTTCCTAGCGGAGGAGACCCAGTACTTC.

The chain uses TRBV2 and TRBJ2-3; the match to TRBD2 covers 8 bases. Germline V lookup: CDR1 SNHLY, CDR2 FYNNEI. After removal of 10 bases from V and 0 bases from J, the junction contained 9 bases not matched to a gene. The CDR3 runs to 15 residues. The CDR3 DNA reads TGTGCCACCATAGGGAAGCGGGGGAGCACAGATACGCAGTATTTT. The encoded protein is CATIGKRGSTDTQYF.

The chain employs TRBV4-2 and TRBJ1-1; D might be TRBD1 (5 bases). V lost 2 bases, J lost 0 bases, and 10 bases lay in between. Per germline, CDR1 LGHNA and CDR2 YNFKEQ. The CDR3 contains 15 residues. CDR3 bases: TGTGCCAGCAGCCAACTAGGGGTCCTGAACACTGAAGCTTTCTTT. This encodes CASSQLGVLNTEAFF.

J is TRBJ2-1 and V is TRBV5-1, with D maybe TRBD2 (6 bases). CDR1 SGHRS and CDR2 YFSETQ come from the germline V gene. Deletions cut 4 bases from V and 3 bases from J, with 20 bases between. The CDR3 runs 17 residues. As DNA, the CDR3 is TGCGCCAGCAGCGCATCCCCCGGGGGAGCGGTCTACAATGAGCAGTTCTTC. Translated, it gives CASSASPGGAVYNEQFF.